Shown below are 14 T cell receptor beta chains from a single sample sequenced in a study of shared clonotypes between healthy human individuals. CD8 cells regarded as naive lacked CD45RO, were positively chosen for CCR7, and omitted terminally differentiated effector memory CD45RA+ cells. Sequencing used immunoSEQ multiplex PCR; TCRdb keeps in-frame clones, though not all of them. The sample shows roughly 1,800,000 clones, just under 95% of them seen only once. The sample taken for sequencing was naive CD8+ T cells sorted from blood. These receptors originate from a man between 18 and 29 years old in good health.

This sequence joins TRBV5-4 and TRBJ1-1; a weak D match, TRBD1 (6 bases). The germline CDR1 and CDR2 sequences are SGHNT and YYREEE (reference sequence). The V end was cut by 4 bases, the J end by 6 bases, with 13 bases between. The CDR3 has 13 amino acids. CDR3 nucleotides: TGTGCCAGCAGCCCGGGGGGCGGCTCTGAAGCTTTCTTT. It translates to CASSPGGGSEAFF.

V gene TRBV11-2 combines with J gene TRBJ1-1; TRBD1 might be the D (5 bases). This CDR3 comprises 15 residues. Per the germline V gene, CDR1 is SGHAT and CDR2 is FQNNGV. Trimming took off 0 bases at V and 4 bases at J, with 12 bases between the two ends. The CDR3: CASSLDHGGSTEAFF. In DNA form, the CDR3 reads TGTGCCAGCAGCTTAGATCATGGGGGAAGCACTGAAGCTTTCTTT.

V and J are TRBV7-3 and TRBJ2-5; possibly TRBD2 for D (5 bases). The CDR3 consists of 12 residues. Germline CDR1 and CDR2: SGHTA and FQGTGA. Deletions cut 5 bases from V and 5 bases from J, with 9 bases between. CDR3 in DNA: TGTGCCAGCAGCAATGGGGAGGAGACCCAGTACTTC. Translated, it gives CASSNGEETQYF.

A note on this clone: This sample also contains other DNA sequences that code for the same CDR3. The rearrangement links TRBV7-6 to TRBJ1-6; D ambiguous. The CDR3 runs to 13 residues. Trimming pared 1 base from V and 7 bases from J, leaving 5 bases between. Germline V lookup: CDR1 SGHVS, CDR2 FNYEAQ. The CDR3 sequence is CASSLGGNSPLHF. DNA of the CDR3: TGTGCCAGCAGCTTAGGGGGAAATTCACCCCTCCACTTT. The variable domain in full, with the rest retrieved from reference TRBV7-6 and TRBJ1-6, is GAGVSQSPRYKVTKRGQDVALRCDPISGHVSLYWYRQALGQGPEFLTYFNYEAQQDKSGLPNDRFSAERPEGSISTLTIQRTEQRDSAMYRCASSLGGNSPLHFGNGTRLTVT.

The J gene is TRBJ2-3, the V gene TRBV9; D is possibly TRBD2 (6 bases). CDR1 is SGDLS, CDR2 YYNGEE, per germline. The V and J ends lost 3 bases and 4 bases respectively, with 18 bases between them. The CDR3 is made up of 16 amino acids. CDR3 coding DNA: TGTGCCAGCAGCGCGGGAGAGTCGTCTTTTGCAGATACGCAGTATTTT. This sequence encodes CASSAGESSFADTQYF.

DNA for the CDR3: TGTGCCAGCAGCGCGGACAGGGACTCCTACAATGAGCAGTTCTTC. Translating it yields CASSADRDSYNEQFF. The chain uses TRBV5-5 and TRBJ2-1, with 8 bases lining up with TRBD1. The CDR3 totals 15 residues. The V segment lost 4 bases and the J segment 0 bases; nucleotides outside the gene matches: 3. Germline CDR1 is SGHKS and CDR2 is YYEKEE (reference sequence).

V and J are TRBV6-6 and TRBJ2-1; 7 nucleotides match TRBD1. Germline V gives CDR1 MNHNY, CDR2 SVGAGI (reference sequence). The CDR3 consists of 14 residues. Trimming at V came to 8 bases and at J to 0 bases, leaving 4 bases not matched to a gene. CDR3 DNA sequence: TGTGCCAGCGGGGACAGACTCTCCTACAATGAGCAGTTCTTC. Protein: CASGDRLSYNEQFF.

The chain joins TRBV7-4 to TRBJ2-5; D is uncertain. V was trimmed by 5 bases and J by 5 bases, leaving 6 bases between them. This CDR3 region has 11 residues. The V gene's germline CDR1 is SGHVT and CDR2 SQSDAQ. The CDR3 nucleotides are TGTGCCAGCAGCCTGTGGGAGACCCAGTACTTC. It yields the protein CASSLWETQYF. Full variable domain (missing parts from reference TRBV7-4 and TRBJ2-5): GAGVSQSPRYKVAKRGRDVALRCDSISGHVTLYWYRQTLGQGSEVLTYSQSDAQRDKSGRPSGRFSAERPERSVSTLKIQRTEQGDSAVYLCASSLWETQYFGPGTRLLVL.

The chain has TRBV28 and TRBJ1-2; D not certain. V lost 6 bases to trimming and J lost 5 bases, with 13 bases between them. From germline, CDR1 is MDHEN and CDR2 SYDVKM. This CDR3 region has 13 residues. The CDR3: CASSPSALYGYTF. Written as DNA, the CDR3 is TGTGCCAGCAGCCCCTCGGCCTTGTATGGCTACACCTTC.

In the case of this clone: Additional DNA sequences in this sample encode the identical CDR3. This chain uses TRBV28 with TRBJ2-1, with TRBD1 identical over 7 bases. V lost 4 bases to trimming and J lost 2 bases; unmatched junction nucleotides: 2. The CDR3 totals 14 residues. Germline lookup yields CDR1 MDHEN and CDR2 SYDVKM. CDR3 loop: CASSYRGTYNEQFF. The CDR3, as DNA: TGTGCCAGCAGTTACAGGGGTACCTACAATGAGCAGTTCTTC.

The V and J genes are TRBV5-5 and TRBJ1-1; D perhaps matches TRBD1 (6 bases). The CDR3 has 14 amino acids. Trimming removed 0 bases from V and 3 bases from J, with 9 bases in between. From germline, CDR1 is SGHKS and CDR2 YYEKEE (reference sequence). Here the CDR3 reads CASSLAGGYTEAFF. The CDR3 nucleotides are TGTGCCAGCAGCTTGGCGGGGGGCTACACTGAAGCTTTCTTT.

This chain links TRBV4-1 with TRBJ2-7; D perhaps matches TRBD2 (5 bases). CDR1 MGHRA and CDR2 YSYEKL come from the germline V gene. Trimming removed 1 base from V and 0 bases from J, with 10 bases in between. The CDR3 loop spans 15 amino acids. The CDR3 protein is CASSQGGLNSYEQYF. The CDR3 bases are TGCGCCAGCAGCCAAGGCGGGCTCAACTCCTACGAGCAGTACTTC.

CDR3 sequence (DNA): TGTGCCAGCAGCTTATTAGCAGGGTCTGAGGGCAGCGGCTACACCTTC. Its translation is CASSLLAGSEGSGYTF. The chain recombines TRBV7-8 with TRBJ1-2; a possible D gene is TRBD1 (5 bases). Germline loops: CDR1 SGHVS, CDR2 FQNEAQ. The germline V and J ends were trimmed by 2 bases and 8 bases, with 21 bases remaining between them. The CDR3 length is 16 residues.

V gene TRBV27 combines with J gene TRBJ2-2, with 8 bases aligning to TRBD2. Trimming took 2 bases from V and 6 from J; bases not matched to a gene: 5. CDR1 and CDR2 from the germline V gene are MNHEY and SMNVEV (reference sequence). The CDR3 has 15 amino acids. CDR3 DNA sequence: TGTGCCAGCAGTTTAGGCGGGGGGCCGGCCGGGGAGCTGTTTTTT. Its protein is CASSLGGGPAGELFF.